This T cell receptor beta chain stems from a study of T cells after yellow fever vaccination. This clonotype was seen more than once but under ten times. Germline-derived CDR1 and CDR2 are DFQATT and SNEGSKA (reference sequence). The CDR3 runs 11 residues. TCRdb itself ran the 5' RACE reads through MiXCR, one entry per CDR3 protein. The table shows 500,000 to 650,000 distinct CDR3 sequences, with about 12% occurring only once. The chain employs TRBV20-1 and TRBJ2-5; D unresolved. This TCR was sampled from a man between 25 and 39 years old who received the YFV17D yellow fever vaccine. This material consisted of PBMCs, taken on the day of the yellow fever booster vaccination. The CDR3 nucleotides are TGCAGCGCTGGGTTCGAAGAGACCCAGTACTTC. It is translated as CSAGFEETQYF.